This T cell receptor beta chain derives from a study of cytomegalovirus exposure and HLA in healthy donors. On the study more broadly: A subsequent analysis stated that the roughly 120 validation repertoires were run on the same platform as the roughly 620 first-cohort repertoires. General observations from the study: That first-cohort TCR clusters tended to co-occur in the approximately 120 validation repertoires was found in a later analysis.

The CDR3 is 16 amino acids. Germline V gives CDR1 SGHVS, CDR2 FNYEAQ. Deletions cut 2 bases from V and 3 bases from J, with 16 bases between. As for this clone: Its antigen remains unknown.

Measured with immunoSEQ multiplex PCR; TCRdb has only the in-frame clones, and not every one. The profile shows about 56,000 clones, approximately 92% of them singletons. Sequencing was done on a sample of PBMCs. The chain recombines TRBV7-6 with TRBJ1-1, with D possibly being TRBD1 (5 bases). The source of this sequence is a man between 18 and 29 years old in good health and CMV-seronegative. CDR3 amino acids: CASSLPRGVKDTEAFF. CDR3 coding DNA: TGTGCCAGCAGCTTACCCCGGGGGGTGAAGGACACTGAAGCTTTCTTT.